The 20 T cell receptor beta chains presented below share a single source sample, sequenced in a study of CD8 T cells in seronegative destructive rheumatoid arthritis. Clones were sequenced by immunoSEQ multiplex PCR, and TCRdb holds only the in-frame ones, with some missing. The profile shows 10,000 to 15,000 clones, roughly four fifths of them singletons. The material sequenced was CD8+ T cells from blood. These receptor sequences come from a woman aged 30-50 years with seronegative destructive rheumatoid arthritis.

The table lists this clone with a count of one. The CDR3 sequence: CASSIGRANTGELFF. DNA for the CDR3: TGTGCCAGTAGTATCGGGAGGGCGAACACCGGGGAGCTGTTTTTT. The rearrangement uses TRBV19 and TRBJ2-2, with TRBD2 matching over 8 bases. V was clipped by 3 bases and J by 0 bases; unmatched bases: 0. This CDR3 spans 15 amino acids. The germline CDR1 and CDR2 sequences are LNHDA and SQIVND (reference sequence).

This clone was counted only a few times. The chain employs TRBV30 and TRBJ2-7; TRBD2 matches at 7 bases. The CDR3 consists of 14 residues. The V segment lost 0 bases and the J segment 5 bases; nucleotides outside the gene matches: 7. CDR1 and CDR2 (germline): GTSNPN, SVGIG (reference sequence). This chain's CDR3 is CAWSVLGGGDEQYF. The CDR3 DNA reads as TGTGCCTGGAGTGTACTGGGTGGGGGGGACGAGCAGTACTTC.

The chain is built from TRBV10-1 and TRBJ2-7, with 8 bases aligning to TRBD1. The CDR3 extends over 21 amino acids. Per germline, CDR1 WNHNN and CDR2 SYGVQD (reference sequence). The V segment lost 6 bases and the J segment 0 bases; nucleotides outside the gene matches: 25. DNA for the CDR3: TGCGCCAGCAGCGATCCTCTGATCAGTGCAGGGGGCCCGTCGAGCTCCTACGAGCAGTACGTC. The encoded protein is CASSDPLISAGGPSSSYEQYV.

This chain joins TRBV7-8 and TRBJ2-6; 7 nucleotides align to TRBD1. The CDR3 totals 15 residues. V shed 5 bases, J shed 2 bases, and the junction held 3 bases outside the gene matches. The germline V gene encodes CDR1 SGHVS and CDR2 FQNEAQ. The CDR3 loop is CASSPTGAGANVLTF. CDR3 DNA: TGTGCCAGCAGCCCCACAGGGGCTGGGGCCAACGTCCTGACTTTC.

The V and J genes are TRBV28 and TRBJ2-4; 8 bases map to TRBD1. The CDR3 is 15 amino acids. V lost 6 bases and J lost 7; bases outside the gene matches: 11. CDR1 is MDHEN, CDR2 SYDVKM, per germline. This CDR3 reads CASSRGQGETNIQYF. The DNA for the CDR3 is TGTGCCAGCAGCCGCGGACAGGGCGAGACGAACATTCAGTACTTC.

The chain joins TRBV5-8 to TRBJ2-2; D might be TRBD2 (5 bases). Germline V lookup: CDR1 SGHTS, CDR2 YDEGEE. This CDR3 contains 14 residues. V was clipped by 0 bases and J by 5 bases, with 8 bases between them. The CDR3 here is CASSLAGVTGELFF. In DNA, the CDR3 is TGTGCCAGCAGCTTGGCCGGGGTGACCGGGGAGCTGTTTTTT.

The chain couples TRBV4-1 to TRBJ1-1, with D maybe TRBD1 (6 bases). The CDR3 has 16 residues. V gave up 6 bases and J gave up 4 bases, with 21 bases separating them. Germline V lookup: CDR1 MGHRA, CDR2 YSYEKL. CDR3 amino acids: CASSEGRGGAGTEAFF. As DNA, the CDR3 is TGCGCCAGCAGTGAGGGGAGGGGGGGGGCAGGCACTGAAGCTTTCTTT.

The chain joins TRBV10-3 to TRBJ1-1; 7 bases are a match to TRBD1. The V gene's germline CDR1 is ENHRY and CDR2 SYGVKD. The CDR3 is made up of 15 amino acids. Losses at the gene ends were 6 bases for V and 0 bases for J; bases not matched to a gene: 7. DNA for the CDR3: TGTGCCATCAGCTCCCAACAGGGGTTGAACACTGAAGCTTTCTTT. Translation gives CAISSQQGLNTEAFF.

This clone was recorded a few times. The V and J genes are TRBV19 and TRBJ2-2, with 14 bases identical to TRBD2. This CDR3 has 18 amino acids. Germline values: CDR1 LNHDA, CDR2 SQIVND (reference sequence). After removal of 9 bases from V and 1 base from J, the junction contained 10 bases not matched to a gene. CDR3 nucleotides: TGTGCCAGCCTGACGTGGACTAGCGGGGGGTGGAACACCGGGGAGCTGTTTTTT. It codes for CASLTWTSGGWNTGELFF.

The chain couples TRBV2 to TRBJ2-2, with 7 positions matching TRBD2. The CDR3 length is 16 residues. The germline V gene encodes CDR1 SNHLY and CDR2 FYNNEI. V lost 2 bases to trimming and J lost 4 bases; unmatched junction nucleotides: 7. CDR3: CASSETGTKATGELFF. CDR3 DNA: TGTGCCAGCAGTGAAACCGGGACTAAGGCCACCGGGGAGCTGTTTTTT.

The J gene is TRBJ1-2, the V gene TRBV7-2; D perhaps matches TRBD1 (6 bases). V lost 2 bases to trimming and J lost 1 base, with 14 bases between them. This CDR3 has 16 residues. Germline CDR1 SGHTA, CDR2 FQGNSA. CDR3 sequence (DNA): TGTGCCAGCAGCTTAAGGGGGGGTTCCCTTAACTATGGCTACACCTTC. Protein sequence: CASSLRGGSLNYGYTF.

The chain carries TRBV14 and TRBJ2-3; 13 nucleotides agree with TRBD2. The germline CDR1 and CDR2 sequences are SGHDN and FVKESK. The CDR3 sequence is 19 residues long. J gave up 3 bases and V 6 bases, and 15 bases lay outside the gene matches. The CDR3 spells CASSRPLGLAGEATDTQYF. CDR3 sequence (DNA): TGTGCCAGCAGTCGCCCCCTCGGACTAGCGGGGGAGGCGACAGATACGCAGTATTTT.

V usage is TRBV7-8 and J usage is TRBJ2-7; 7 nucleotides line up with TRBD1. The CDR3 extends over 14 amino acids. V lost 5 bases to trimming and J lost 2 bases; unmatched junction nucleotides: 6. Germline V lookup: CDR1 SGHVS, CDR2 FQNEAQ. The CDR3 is CASSPWDRTYEQYF. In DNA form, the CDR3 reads TGTGCCAGCAGCCCATGGGACAGAACCTACGAGCAGTACTTC.

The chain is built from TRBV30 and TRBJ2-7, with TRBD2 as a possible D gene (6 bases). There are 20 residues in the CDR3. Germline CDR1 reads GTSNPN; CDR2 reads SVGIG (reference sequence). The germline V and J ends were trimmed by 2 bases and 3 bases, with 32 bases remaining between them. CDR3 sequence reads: CAWSPSGPRDGPYFDYEQYF. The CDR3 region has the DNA TGTGCCTGGAGTCCTTCCGGACCGCGGGACGGACCTTACTTCGACTACGAGCAGTACTTC.

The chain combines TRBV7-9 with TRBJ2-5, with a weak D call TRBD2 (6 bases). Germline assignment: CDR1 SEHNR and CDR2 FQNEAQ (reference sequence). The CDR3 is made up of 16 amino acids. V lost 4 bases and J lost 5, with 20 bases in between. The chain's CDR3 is CASSSTLVLAWETQYF. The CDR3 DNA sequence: TGTGCCAGCAGCTCCACCCTAGTCCTAGCGTGGGAGACCCAGTACTTC.

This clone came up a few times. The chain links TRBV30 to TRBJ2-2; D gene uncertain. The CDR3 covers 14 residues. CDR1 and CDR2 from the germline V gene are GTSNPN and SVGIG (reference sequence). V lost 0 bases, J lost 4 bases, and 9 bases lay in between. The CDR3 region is CAWSVARITGELFF. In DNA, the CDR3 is TGTGCCTGGAGTGTGGCCAGAATCACCGGGGAGCTGTTTTTT.

The CDR3 bases are TGCGCCAGCAGCCAATGGGAGATGGGCAATCAGCCCCAGCATTTT. Amino acids: CASSQWEMGNQPQHF. The chain carries TRBV4-1 and TRBJ1-5; D is unresolved. The CDR3 runs to 15 residues. V dropped 2 bases and J dropped 2 bases, with 10 bases sitting between them. Germline V CDR1 and CDR2: MGHRA, YSYEKL.

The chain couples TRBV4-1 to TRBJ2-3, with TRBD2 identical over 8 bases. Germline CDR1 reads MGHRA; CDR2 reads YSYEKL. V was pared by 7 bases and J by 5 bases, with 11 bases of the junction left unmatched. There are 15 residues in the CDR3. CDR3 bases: TGCGCCAGCACCGGGAGGGTGGGGGCCCAAGATACGCAGTATTTT. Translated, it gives CASTGRVGAQDTQYF.

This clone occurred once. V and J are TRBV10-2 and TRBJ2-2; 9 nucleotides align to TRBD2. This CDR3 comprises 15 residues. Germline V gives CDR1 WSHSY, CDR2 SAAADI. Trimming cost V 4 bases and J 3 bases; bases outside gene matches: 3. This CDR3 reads CASSGAGGDTGELFF. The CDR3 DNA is TGCGCCAGCAGTGGCGCGGGGGGGGACACCGGGGAGCTGTTTTTT.

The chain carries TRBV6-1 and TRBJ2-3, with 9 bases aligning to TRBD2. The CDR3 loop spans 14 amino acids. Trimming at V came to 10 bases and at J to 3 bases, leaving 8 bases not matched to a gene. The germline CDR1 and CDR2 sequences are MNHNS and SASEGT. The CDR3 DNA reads TGTGCCACCAGGGCGAGCGGGGGGACAGATACGCAGTATTTT. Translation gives CATRASGGTDTQYF.